Below, 19 T cell receptor beta chains from the same sample are listed, as sequenced in a study of blood T cell repertoires in COVID-19. Profiled with immunoSEQ multiplex PCR; TCRdb holds only in-frame clones, not every one. The sample has about 250,000 clones; approximately 80% are singletons. The sequencing input was peripheral blood. All receptors derive from an older woman with active or convalescent COVID-19.

The chain uses TRBV10-3 and TRBJ2-7, with 16 bases matching TRBD2. V was pared by 10 bases and J by 4 bases, with 16 bases of the junction left unmatched. CDR1 ENHRY and CDR2 SYGVKD come from the germline V gene. The CDR3 consists of 18 residues. The CDR3 region is CATLLPGTSGRGGYEQYF. The CDR3 coding sequence is TGTGCCACACTCCTACCCGGGACTAGCGGGAGGGGTGGGTACGAGCAGTACTTC.

V usage is TRBV20-1 and J usage is TRBJ1-1; D remains unclear. V lost 3 bases to trimming and J lost 0 bases, with 8 bases between them. Germline V lookup: CDR1 DFQATT, CDR2 SNEGSKA (reference sequence). This CDR3 is built from 13 residues. In DNA form, the CDR3 reads TGCAGTGCTAGTTCCCCGGTGAACACTGAAGCTTTCTTT. Protein: CSASSPVNTEAFF.

The chain carries TRBV27 and TRBJ1-5, with 8 bases that match TRBD1. V lost 4 bases, J lost 9 bases, and 8 bases stayed unmatched. The V gene's germline CDR1 is MNHEY and CDR2 SMNVEV (reference sequence). CDR3 size: 14 residues. As DNA, the CDR3 is TGTGCCAGCAGTTCCGGACAGGGTTGGGGGCCCCAGCATTTT. Amino acid sequence: CASSSGQGWGPQHF.

Concerning this clone itself: The sample carries other DNA sequences with the same CDR3. This chain uses TRBV7-2 with TRBJ2-3, with 10 bases matching TRBD2. V shed 1 base, J shed 3 bases, and the junction held 1 base outside the gene matches. Germline CDR1 SGHTA, CDR2 FQGNSA. This CDR3 is 15 amino acids long. The CDR3 nucleotides are TGTGCCAGCAGCTTAGTAGCGGGGGGTACAGATACGCAGTATTTT. It specifies CASSLVAGGTDTQYF. The full variable domain, completed using reference TRBV7-2 and TRBJ2-3, is GAGVSQSPSNKVTEKGKDVELRCDPISGHTALYWYRQSLGQGLEFLIYFQGNSAPDKSGLPSDRFSAERTGGSVSTLTIQRTQQEDSAVYLCASSLVAGGTDTQYFGPGTRLTVL.

The chain carries TRBV4-1 and TRBJ1-3; 7 nucleotides match TRBD1. Looked up from germline, CDR1 is MGHRA and CDR2 is YSYEKL. The trim removed 4 bases at V and 2 bases at J, leaving 5 bases unmatched. CDR3 length: 15 residues. For the CDR3, the DNA is TGCGCCAGCAGCCCAAGGGGGCAGGCTGGAAACACCATATATTTT. Protein sequence: CASSPRGQAGNTIYF.

This chain uses TRBV11-3 with TRBJ2-5, with a weak D call TRBD1 (6 bases). Deletions cut 4 bases from V and 2 bases from J, with 8 bases between. This CDR3 is 13 amino acids long. Germline V gene data show CDR1 as SGHNT and CDR2 as YENEEA. The CDR3 bases are TGTGCCAGCAGCTCAGGGGCGCAAGAGACCCAGTACTTC. This encodes CASSSGAQETQYF.

The rearrangement links TRBV7-9 to TRBJ2-2, with D possibly being TRBD1 (5 bases). V was clipped by 8 bases and J by 0 bases, with 10 bases between them. Germline V CDR1 and CDR2: SEHNR, FQNEAQ (reference sequence). The CDR3 totals 14 residues. CDR3 in amino acids: CASLQDTNTGELFF. In nucleotides, the CDR3 is TGTGCCAGCCTCCAGGACACGAACACCGGGGAGCTGTTTTTT.

V is TRBV29-1 and J is TRBJ1-1; D is perhaps TRBD1 (5 bases). This CDR3 spans 13 amino acids. Trimming shortened V by 5 bases and J by 2 bases, and 12 bases separated the two germline ends. Germline CDR1 SQVTM, CDR2 ANQGSEA. The CDR3 DNA reads TGCAGCGTTCTGGTGGGGGGAAACACTGAAGCTTTCTTT. It yields the protein CSVLVGGNTEAFF.

The V and J genes are TRBV5-4 and TRBJ2-7; TRBD1 matches 8 bases. Germline CDR1 and CDR2: SGHNT and YYREEE (reference sequence). The CDR3 has 16 amino acids. V lost 3 bases and J lost 1; bases outside the gene matches: 9. The CDR3 reads CASSSPRTGSSYEQYF. CDR3 bases: TGTGCCAGCAGCTCACCCCGGACAGGGAGTTCCTACGAGCAGTACTTC.

The V call is TRBV7-8, the J call TRBJ1-1; no clear D. V lost 5 bases and J 1 base, leaving 8 bases between the germline ends. This CDR3 is 13 amino acids long. Germline V gene data show CDR1 as SGHVS and CDR2 as FQNEAQ. The CDR3 bases are TGTGCCAGCAGCGAGGGAAGGAACACTGAAGCTTTCTTT. This translates into CASSEGRNTEAFF. The whole variable domain, remainder taken from reference TRBV7-8 and TRBJ1-1, is GAGVSQSPRYKVAKRGQDVALRCDPISGHVSLFWYQQALGQGPEFLTYFQNEAQLDKSGLPSDRFFAERPEGSVSTLKIQRTQQEDSAVYLCASSEGRNTEAFFGQGTRLTVV.

V gene TRBV5-1 combines with J gene TRBJ1-2; 9 nucleotides agree with TRBD1. V lost 2 bases to trimming and J lost 3 bases; unmatched junction nucleotides: 5. This CDR3 is 15 amino acids long. Looked up from germline, CDR1 is SGHRS and CDR2 is YFSETQ. CDR3 protein: CASSLRQGDDYGYTF. In nucleotides, the CDR3 is TGCGCCAGCAGCTTAAGACAGGGGGACGACTATGGCTACACCTTC.

The V gene is TRBV5-6, the J gene TRBJ2-1; a possible D gene is TRBD2 (5 bases). CDR1 SGHDT and CDR2 YYEEEE come from the germline V gene. With 4 bases removed from V and 9 bases from J, the gap between germline ends came to 14 bases. The CDR3 runs 13 residues. CDR3 nucleotides: TGTGCCAGCAGCCAAAAGTCGGGAATTGAGCAGTTCTTC. This sequence encodes CASSQKSGIEQFF.

The chain uses TRBV28 and TRBJ2-3; TRBD2 matches at 12 bases. This CDR3 comprises 15 residues. The junction had 7 bases not matched to a gene; V was cut back by 6 bases and J by 6 bases. Per the germline V gene, CDR1 is MDHEN and CDR2 is SYDVKM. This CDR3 reads CASSRTSGAMDTQYF. The CDR3 DNA follows: TGTGCCAGCAGCCGGACTAGCGGGGCGATGGATACGCAGTATTTT.

The rearrangement links TRBV9 to TRBJ2-1; TRBD2 might be the D (5 bases). With 4 bases removed from V and 0 bases from J, the gap between germline ends came to 17 bases. CDR1 is SGDLS and CDR2 is YYNGEE in the germline V gene. CDR3 length: 17 amino acids. Here the CDR3 DNA reads TGTGCCAGCAGCTCTAGCCACGGCAGTAGCTCCTACAATGAGCAGTTCTTC. This gives the protein CASSSSHGSSSYNEQFF.

The chain couples TRBV19 to TRBJ2-7, with 7 bases that match TRBD2. The germline CDR1 and CDR2 sequences are LNHDA and SQIVND (reference sequence). V shed 4 bases, J shed 0 bases, and the junction held 0 bases outside the gene matches. The length of the CDR3 is 13 residues. In DNA, the CDR3 is TGTGCCAGTAGTAGGGGGGGCTCCTACGAGCAGTACTTC. It yields the protein CASSRGGSYEQYF.

CDR3 sequence: CASRQGVEKLFF. CDR3 nucleotides: TGTGCCAGTCGGCAGGGTGTAGAAAAACTGTTTTTT. The rearrangement uses TRBV19 and TRBJ1-4, with a possible D match to TRBD1 (5 bases). CDR3 length: 12 residues. The germline CDR1 and CDR2 sequences are LNHDA and SQIVND (reference sequence). V was clipped by 8 bases and J by 8 bases, with 12 bases between them.

The chain couples TRBV16 to TRBJ2-7; D perhaps matches TRBD2 (5 bases). The germline gives CDR1 KGHSY, CDR2 FQNENV. The CDR3 has 12 residues. The V gene lost 4 bases and the J gene lost 6 bases, with 10 bases spanning the gap. The CDR3 coding sequence is TGTGCCAGCAGCCGCGACTACTCCGAGCAGTACGTC. Translated: CASSRDYSEQYV.

The gene calls are TRBV24-1 and TRBJ2-1; 7 nucleotides align to TRBD1. The CDR3 runs to 15 residues. Germline CDR1 is KGHDR and CDR2 is SFDVKD. V gave up 5 bases and J gave up 1 base; unmatched junction bases: 4. CDR3 protein: CATSGGGESYNEQFF. CDR3 in DNA: TGTGCCACCAGTGGAGGGGGCGAATCCTACAATGAGCAGTTCTTC.

The V call is TRBV24-1, the J call TRBJ1-2, with a tentative D call TRBD1 (5 bases). This CDR3 comprises 12 residues. CDR1 is KGHDR and CDR2 is SFDVKD in the germline V gene. Trimming removed 2 bases from V and 6 bases from J, with 6 bases in between. Written as DNA, the CDR3 is TGTGCCACCAGTGATTCGGGGGATGGCTACACCTTC. The encoded protein is CATSDSGDGYTF.